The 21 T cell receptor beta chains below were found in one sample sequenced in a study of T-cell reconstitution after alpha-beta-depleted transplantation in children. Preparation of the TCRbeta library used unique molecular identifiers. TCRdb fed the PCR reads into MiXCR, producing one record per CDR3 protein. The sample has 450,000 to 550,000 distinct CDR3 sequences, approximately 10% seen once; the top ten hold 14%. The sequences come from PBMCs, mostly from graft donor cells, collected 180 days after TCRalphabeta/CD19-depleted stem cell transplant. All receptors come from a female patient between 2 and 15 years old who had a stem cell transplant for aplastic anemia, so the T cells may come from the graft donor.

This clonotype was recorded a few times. CDR3 protein: CSARSNEREWYTQYF. Here the CDR3 DNA reads TGCAGTGCTAGATCGAACGAGCGGGAGTGGTATACGCAGTATTTT. The genes are TRBV20-1 and TRBJ2-3; 8 bases fit TRBD2. Germline assignment: CDR1 DFQATT and CDR2 SNEGSKA (reference sequence). V was pared by 2 bases and J by 7 bases, with 11 bases of the junction left unmatched. This CDR3 is built from 15 residues.

The CDR3 spells CSVVEGQIHYGYTF. The CDR3 nucleotides are TGCAGCGTTGTGGAAGGACAAATCCACTATGGCTACACCTTC. This rearrangement joins TRBV29-1 to TRBJ1-2; TRBD1 is a possible D gene (5 bases). The ends were cut back, 4 bases at V and 3 bases at J, with 15 bases in the middle. Germline CDR1 reads SQVTM; CDR2 reads ANQGSEA. This CDR3 has 14 residues.

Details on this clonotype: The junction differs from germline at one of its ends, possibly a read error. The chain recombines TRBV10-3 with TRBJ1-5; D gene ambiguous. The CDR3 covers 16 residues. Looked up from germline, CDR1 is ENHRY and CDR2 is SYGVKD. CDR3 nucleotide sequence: TGTGCCACCAGTGAGTCGTGGCAGGCTAGCAATCAGCCCCAGCATTTT. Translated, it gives CATSESWQASNQPQHF.

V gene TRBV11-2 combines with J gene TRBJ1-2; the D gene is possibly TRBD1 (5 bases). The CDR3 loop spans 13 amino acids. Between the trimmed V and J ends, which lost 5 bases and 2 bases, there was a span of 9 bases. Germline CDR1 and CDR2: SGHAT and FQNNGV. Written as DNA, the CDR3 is TGTGCCAGCAGCCCAAAGGGGAACTATGGCTACACCTTC. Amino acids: CASSPKGNYGYTF.

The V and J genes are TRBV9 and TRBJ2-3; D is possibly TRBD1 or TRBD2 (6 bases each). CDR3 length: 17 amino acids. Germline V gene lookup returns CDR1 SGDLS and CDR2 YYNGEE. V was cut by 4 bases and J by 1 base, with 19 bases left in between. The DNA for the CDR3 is TGTGCCAGCAGCCTCCCCCTGGGGGGCCCTGGCACAGATACGCAGTATTTT. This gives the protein CASSLPLGGPGTDTQYF.

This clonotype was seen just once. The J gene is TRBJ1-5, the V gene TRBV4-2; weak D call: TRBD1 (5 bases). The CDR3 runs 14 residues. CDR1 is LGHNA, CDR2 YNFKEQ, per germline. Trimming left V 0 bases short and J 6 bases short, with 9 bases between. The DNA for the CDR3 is TGTGCCAGCAGCCAAGATCGAGGGGTTCAGCCCCAGCATTTT. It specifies CASSQDRGVQPQHF.

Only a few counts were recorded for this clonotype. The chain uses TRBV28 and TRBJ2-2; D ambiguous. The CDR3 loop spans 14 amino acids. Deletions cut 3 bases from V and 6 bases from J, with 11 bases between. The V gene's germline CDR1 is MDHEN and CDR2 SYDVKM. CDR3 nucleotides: TGTGCCAGCAGTTTTCCCATAGAACCCGGGGAGCTGTTTTTT. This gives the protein CASSFPIEPGELFF.

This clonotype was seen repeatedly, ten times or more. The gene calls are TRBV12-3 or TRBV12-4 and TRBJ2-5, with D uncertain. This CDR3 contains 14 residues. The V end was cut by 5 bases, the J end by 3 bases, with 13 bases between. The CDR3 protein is CASSPGRVKETQYF. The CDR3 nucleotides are TGTGCCAGCAGTCCCGGACGGGTCAAAGAGACCCAGTACTTC.

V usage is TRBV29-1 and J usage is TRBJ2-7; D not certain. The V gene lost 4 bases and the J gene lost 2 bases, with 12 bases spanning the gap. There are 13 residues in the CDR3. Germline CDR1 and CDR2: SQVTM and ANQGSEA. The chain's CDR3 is CSVVEFEAYEQYF. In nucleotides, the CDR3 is TGCAGCGTTGTTGAGTTTGAGGCCTACGAGCAGTACTTC.

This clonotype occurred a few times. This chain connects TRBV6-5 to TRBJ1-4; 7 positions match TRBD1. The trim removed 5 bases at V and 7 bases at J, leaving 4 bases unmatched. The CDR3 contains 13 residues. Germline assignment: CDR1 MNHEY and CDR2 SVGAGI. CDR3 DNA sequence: TGTGCCAGCAGTACCAACAGGGGTGAAAAACTGTTTTTT. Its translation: CASSTNRGEKLFF.

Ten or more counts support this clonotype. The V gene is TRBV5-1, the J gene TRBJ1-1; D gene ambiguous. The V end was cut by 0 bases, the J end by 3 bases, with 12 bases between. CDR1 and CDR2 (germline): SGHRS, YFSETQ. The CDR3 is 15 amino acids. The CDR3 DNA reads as TGCGCCAGCAGCTTGGCCGGAGCAGCGGACACTGAAGCTTTCTTT. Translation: CASSLAGAADTEAFF.

This CDR3 reads CASSLSFSRQGMGEQYF. CDR3 bases: TGTGCCAGCAGTTTATCATTTAGTCGACAGGGGATGGGCGAGCAGTACTTC. V gene TRBV27 combines with J gene TRBJ2-7, with 8 bases fitting TRBD1. Germline CDR1 MNHEY, CDR2 SMNVEV (reference sequence). The V segment lost 0 bases and the J segment 6 bases; nucleotides outside the gene matches: 13. The CDR3 length is 17 residues.

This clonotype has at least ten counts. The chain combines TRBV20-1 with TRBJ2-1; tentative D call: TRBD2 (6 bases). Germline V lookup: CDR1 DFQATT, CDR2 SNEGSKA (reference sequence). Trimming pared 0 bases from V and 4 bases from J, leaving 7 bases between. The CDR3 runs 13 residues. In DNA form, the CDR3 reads TGCAGTGCTAGAGAGCGGGGATACAATGAGCAGTTCTTC. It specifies CSARERGYNEQFF.

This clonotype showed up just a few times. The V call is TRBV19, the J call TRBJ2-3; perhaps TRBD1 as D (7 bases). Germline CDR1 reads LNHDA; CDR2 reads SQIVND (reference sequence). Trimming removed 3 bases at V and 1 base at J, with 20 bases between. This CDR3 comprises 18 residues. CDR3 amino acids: CASSIQFRGAQRTDTQYF. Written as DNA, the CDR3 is TGTGCCAGTAGTATCCAATTCAGGGGGGCCCAACGCACAGATACGCAGTATTTT.

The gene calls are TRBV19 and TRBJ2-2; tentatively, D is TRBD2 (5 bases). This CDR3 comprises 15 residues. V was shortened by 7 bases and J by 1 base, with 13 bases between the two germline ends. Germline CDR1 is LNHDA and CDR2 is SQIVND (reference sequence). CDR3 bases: TGTGCCAGTATCGGGTACGGGGAGAACACCGGGGAGCTGTTTTTT. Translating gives CASIGYGENTGELFF.

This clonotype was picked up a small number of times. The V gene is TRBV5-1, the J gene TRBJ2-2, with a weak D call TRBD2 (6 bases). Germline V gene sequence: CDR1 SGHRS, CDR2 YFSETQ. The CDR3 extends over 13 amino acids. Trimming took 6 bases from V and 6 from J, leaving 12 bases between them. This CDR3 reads CASTIREAGELFF. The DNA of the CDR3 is TGCGCCAGCACCATTAGGGAGGCCGGGGAGCTGTTTTTT.

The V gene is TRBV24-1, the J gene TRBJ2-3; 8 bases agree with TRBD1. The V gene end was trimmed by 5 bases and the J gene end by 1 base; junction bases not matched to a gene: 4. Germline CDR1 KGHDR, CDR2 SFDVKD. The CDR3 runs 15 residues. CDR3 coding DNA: TGTGCCACCAGTGGAAACAGGGGGGGCACAGATACGCAGTATTTT. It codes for CATSGNRGGTDTQYF.

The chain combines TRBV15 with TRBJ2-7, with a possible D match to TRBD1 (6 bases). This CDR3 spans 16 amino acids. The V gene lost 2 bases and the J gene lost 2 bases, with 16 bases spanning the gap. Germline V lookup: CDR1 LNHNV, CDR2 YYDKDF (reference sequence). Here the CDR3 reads CATSRSDRFSPYEQYV. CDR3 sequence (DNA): TGTGCCACCAGCAGATCCGACAGGTTTTCCCCCTACGAGCAGTACGTC.

Written as DNA, the CDR3 is TGTGCCAGCAGTTACCCGGGACAGGGGATCGATGAGCAGTTCTTC. Translation: CASSYPGQGIDEQFF. The rearrangement joins TRBV6-5 to TRBJ2-1, with 10 positions matching TRBD1. CDR1 is MNHEY and CDR2 is SVGAGI in the germline V gene. The CDR3 runs 15 residues. J was trimmed by 8 bases and V by 2 bases; bases with no gene match: 6.

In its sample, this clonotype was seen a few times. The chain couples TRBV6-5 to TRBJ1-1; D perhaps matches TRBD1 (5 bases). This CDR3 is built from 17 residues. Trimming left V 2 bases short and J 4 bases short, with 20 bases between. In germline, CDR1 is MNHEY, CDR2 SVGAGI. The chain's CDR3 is CASSYGGLVPWGTEAFF. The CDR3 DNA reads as TGTGCCAGCAGTTACGGGGGACTTGTTCCATGGGGCACTGAAGCTTTCTTT.

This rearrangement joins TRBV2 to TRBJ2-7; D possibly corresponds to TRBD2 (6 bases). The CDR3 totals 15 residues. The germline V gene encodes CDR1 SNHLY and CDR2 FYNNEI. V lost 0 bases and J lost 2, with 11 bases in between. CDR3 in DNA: TGTGCCAGCAGTGAAGCGCTTCGACTAGCCTACGAGCAGTACGTC. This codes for CASSEALRLAYEQYV.